Sequencing of this TCR beta chain was carried out in a study of OX40 agonist ivuxolimab in advanced cancers. The CDR3 has 14 amino acids. With 6 bases removed from V and 0 bases from J, the gap between germline ends came to 11 bases. Germline V gives CDR1 MNHEY, CDR2 SMNVEV (reference sequence). Measured with immunoSEQ multiplex PCR; TCRdb has only the in-frame clones, and not every one. Of 60,000 to 70,000 clones listed, nearly 90% are singletons. Sample: CD4+ or CD8+ T cells sorted from blood, taken in a trial of the OX40 agonist ivuxolimab. The receptor was derived from an adult with an advanced solid tumor such as melanoma, head and neck, liver or kidney cancer. V usage is TRBV27 and J usage is TRBJ1-2; weak D call: TRBD1 (6 bases). CDR3 residues: CASRFRGPNYGYTF. The CDR3, as DNA: TGTGCCAGCAGGTTTCGGGGGCCTAACTATGGCTACACCTTC.